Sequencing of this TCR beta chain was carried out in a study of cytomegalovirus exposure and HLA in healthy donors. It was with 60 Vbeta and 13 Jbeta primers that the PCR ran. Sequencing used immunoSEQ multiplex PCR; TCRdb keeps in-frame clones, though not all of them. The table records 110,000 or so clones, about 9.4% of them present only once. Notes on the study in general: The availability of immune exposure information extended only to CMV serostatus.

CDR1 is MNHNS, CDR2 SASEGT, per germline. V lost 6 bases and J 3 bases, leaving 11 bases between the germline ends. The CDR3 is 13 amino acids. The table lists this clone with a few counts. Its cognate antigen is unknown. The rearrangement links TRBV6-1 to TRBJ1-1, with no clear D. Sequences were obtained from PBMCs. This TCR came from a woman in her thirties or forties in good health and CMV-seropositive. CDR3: CASSTLTDTEAFF. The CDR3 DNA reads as TGTGCCAGCAGCACCTTAACGGACACTGAAGCTTTCTTT.